This record looks at one T cell receptor (beta chain) sequence and its context. The antigen is not known. The CDR3 extends over 15 amino acids. The germline V gene encodes CDR1 SGHTS and CDR2 YDEGEE. V shed 4 bases, J shed 4 bases, and the junction held 9 bases outside the gene matches. The data derive from a study of CD8 T cells in Susac syndrome. General study findings and limits: The authors acknowledged that the study's TCR sequencing and HLA analysis involved relatively few individuals.

RNA in amounts of about 0.5 to 1 ug was reverse transcribed with random hexamers. immunoSEQ multiplex PCR amplified TCR beta CDR3 across 54 Vbeta, 13 Jbeta. TCRdb re-called the immunoSEQ multiplex PCR reads through MiXCR, storing one row per CDR3 protein. The table lists approximately 200,000 distinct CDR3 sequences, 80% to 95% of them singletons. Specimen: CD8+ T cells from PBMCs. The genes are TRBV5-8 and TRBJ2-5; 8 positions match TRBD1. This clonotype was obtained from a human donor with multiple sclerosis. CDR3 bases: TGTGCCAGCAGCCCCGGACAGGGTGAAGGAGAGACCCAGTACTTC. Amino acids: CASSPGQGEGETQYF.